This entry is about one TCR beta chain. This record comes from a study of blood T cell repertoires in COVID-19. The overall study: Samples of COVID-19 (acute and convalescent) were obtained from the United States, Italy and Spain.

Membership in each cohort depended on participant-reported clinical history. Using immunoSEQ multiplex PCR, the repertoire was profiled, and TCRdb retains in-frame clones only, with some absent. The sample records more than 300,000 clones, around 87% being singletons. With 2 bases clipped from V and 4 bases from J, the junction kept 7 bases outside the gene matches. Germline V CDR1 and CDR2: GTSNPN, SVGIG (reference sequence). This CDR3 has 14 residues. J is TRBJ1-2 and V is TRBV30, with 7 bases fitting TRBD1. Material for sequencing was PBMCs or T cells enriched from blood (not recorded which). This clonotype originated in a man aged 40-49 years in a cohort exposed to, infected with or recovered from COVID-19 (not recorded which). The DNA of the CDR3 is TGTGCCTGGAGTCCCCAGACAGGGCCCTATGGCTACACCTTC. Protein product: CAWSPQTGPYGYTF.